This T cell receptor (beta chain) originates from a study of OX40 agonist ivuxolimab in advanced cancers. Study information: While on treatment, patients had intravenous ivuxolimab at 0.01 to 10 mg/kg every 2 weeks.

The table came from immunoSEQ multiplex PCR; TCRdb's copy has only in-frame clones and leaves some out. The sample yields around 34,000 clones, nearly 85% seen once. Note on this clone: What it recognizes is unknown.

Whole-study findings and limits: There were, on average, more expanded clones in CD8+ T cells than in CD4+.

The source material was CD4+ or CD8+ T cells sorted from blood, sampled in a trial of the OX40 agonist ivuxolimab. This clonotype was sampled from an adult with an advanced solid tumor such as melanoma, head and neck, liver or kidney cancer.

Here the CDR3 reads CASSITTRDLLYNEQFF. The CDR3 region has the DNA TGTGCCAGTAGTATCACGACCCGGGACTTATTATACAATGAGCAGTTCTTC. This chain uses TRBV19 with TRBJ2-1, with D possibly matching TRBD2 (6 bases). CDR1 and CDR2 from the germline V gene are LNHDA and SQIVND (reference sequence). V was shortened by 3 bases and J by 4 bases, with 19 bases between the two germline ends. This CDR3 has 17 amino acids.